This T cell receptor (beta chain) is from a study of cytomegalovirus exposure and HLA in healthy donors. Study results and limitations: The study had only CMV serostatus as immune exposure information.

Comment on this clone: Its matching antigen is unknown.

The germline gives CDR1 SGHVS, CDR2 FQNEAQ. V gave up 11 bases and J gave up 7 bases, with 21 bases separating them. The CDR3 sequence is 14 residues long. The primer mix had 60 Vbeta and 13 Jbeta primers. Measured with immunoSEQ multiplex PCR; TCRdb has only the in-frame clones, and not every one. The sample yields some 130,000 clones, 70% to 85% seen once. Sequencing used PBMCs. The receptor's source is a woman aged 60-75 years in good health and CMV-seropositive. This sequence joins TRBV7-8 and TRBJ2-1; D possibly corresponds to TRBD2 (7 bases). CDR3 region: CAGSEGGRVNEQFF. CDR3 DNA: TGTGCCGGTTCCGAGGGGGGGCGTGTGAATGAGCAGTTCTTC.